This T cell receptor beta chain was profiled in a study of blood T cell repertoires in COVID-19. As for the study in general: From the United States, Italy and Spain came samples of acute and convalescent COVID-19. The cDNA or gDNA used as material had been derived from T cells, B-cell-depleted T cells, or PBMCs.

This clone was counted a few times. V trimming: 3 bases; J trimming: 7 bases; junction bases outside the gene matches: 8. The germline V gene has CDR1 SGHNT and CDR2 YYREEE (reference sequence). The CDR3 totals 16 residues. As originally analysed: Estimated nucleated cell counts came from reference gene primer amplification. The table came from immunoSEQ multiplex PCR; TCRdb's copy has only in-frame clones and leaves some out. The V and J calls and clone size come from that table; D and trimming were worked out from the DNA. The sample has 80,000 to 85,000 clones, just over 85% seen once; the top ten hold roughly 4.8%.

The origin of this receptor is a woman over 75 with acute or convalescent COVID-19. This chain uses TRBV5-4 with TRBJ2-1; TRBD2 matches 12 bases. The sequencing sample was made of peripheral blood. In DNA form, the CDR3 reads TGTGCCAGCAGCTCCCTAGCGGGGGGGCCGTCAAATGAGCAGTTCTTC. Encoded protein: CASSSLAGGPSNEQFF.